This TCR beta chain comes out of a study of cytomegalovirus exposure and HLA in healthy donors. The wider study: An earlier analysis found 117 million unique TCR beta sequences from around 180 million T cells. General observations from the study: Researchers counted some 150 TCR beta chains as cytomegalovirus-associated.

This CDR3 has 16 residues. Trimming cost V 7 bases and J 1 base; bases outside gene matches: 10. The germline gives CDR1 SGHVS, CDR2 FQNEAQ. A note on this clone: The antigen is unknown.

This PCR relied on a set of 60 Vbeta primers and 13 Jbeta primers. TCRdb keeps only in-frame clones here, not all; method: immunoSEQ multiplex PCR. The data contain some 91,000 clones, 55% to 65% of them singletons. Sequencing was performed on PBMCs. The origin of this receptor is a human donor in good health. The chain joins TRBV7-8 to TRBJ1-5; 7 bases match TRBD1. The CDR3 spells CASKTLGQDSNQPQHF. In nucleotides, the CDR3 is TGTGCCAGCAAAACCCTAGGACAGGACAGCAATCAGCCCCAGCATTTT.